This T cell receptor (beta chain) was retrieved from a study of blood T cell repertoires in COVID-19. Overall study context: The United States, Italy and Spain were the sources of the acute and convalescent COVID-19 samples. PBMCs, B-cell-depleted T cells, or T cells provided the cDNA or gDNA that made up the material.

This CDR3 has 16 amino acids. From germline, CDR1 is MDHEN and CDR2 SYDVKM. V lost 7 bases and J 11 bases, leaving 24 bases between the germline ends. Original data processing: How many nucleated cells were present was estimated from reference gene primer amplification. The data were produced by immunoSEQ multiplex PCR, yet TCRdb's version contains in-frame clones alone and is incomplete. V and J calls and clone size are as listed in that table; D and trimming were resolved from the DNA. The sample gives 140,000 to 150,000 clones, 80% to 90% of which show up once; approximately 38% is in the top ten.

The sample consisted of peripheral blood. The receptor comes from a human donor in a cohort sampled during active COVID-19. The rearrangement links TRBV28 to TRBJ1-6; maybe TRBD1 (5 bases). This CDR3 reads CASTVMGRAEGAPLHF. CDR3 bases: TGTGCCAGCACCGTAATGGGTCGAGCCGAAGGGGCACCCCTCCACTTT.